This T cell receptor (beta chain) was observed in a study of PD-L1 blockade in urothelial cancer. Study in general: At some point between 2012 and 2014 therapy began: atezolizumab 1,200 mg intravenously every 3 weeks.

V was pared by 0 bases and J by 4 bases, with 27 bases between. Germline-derived CDR1 and CDR2 are LGHNA and YSLEER. This CDR3 comprises 20 residues. Noted time point: peripheral blood 6 weeks after treatment start. Each patient's cancer was a locally advanced or metastatic urothelial carcinoma. Each patient gave between 1 and 8 samples of peripheral blood mononuclear cells, which were collected pretreatment and during treatment. Into every PCR, synthetic TCR analog templates were spiked. Produced via immunoSEQ multiplex PCR; TCRdb's table is partial and in-frame only. The table includes around 100,000 clones, approximately 90% detected once.

Sequenced here: PBMCs, sampled around atezolizumab (anti-PD-L1) treatment. The genes are TRBV4-3 and TRBJ1-2; no clear D gene. The TCR was taken from a man aged 55 to 69 with urothelial cancer. The CDR3 reads CASSQEGPREALLGGYGYTF. The DNA for the CDR3 is TGCGCCAGCAGCCAAGAGGGCCCCCGGGAGGCGCTTTTGGGAGGCTATGGCTACACCTTC.